This TCR beta chain was captured in a study of blood T cell repertoires in COVID-19. CDR3 size: 13 residues. From germline, CDR1 is MNHNY and CDR2 SVGAGI (reference sequence). Trimming left V 6 bases short and J 0 bases short, with 8 bases between. In the original workflow: Amplification of reference gene primers provided the estimated nucleated cell counts. This table comes from immunoSEQ multiplex PCR, and its TCRdb copy is limited to in-frame clones, with some not included. The V and J calls and clone size are taken from that table; D and trimming were inferred from the DNA. In the table there are under 250,000 clones, approximately 89% of which are singletons.

The TCR originated in a woman aged 60-70 years who had recovered from COVID-19. Sequencing was performed on peripheral blood. The chain has TRBV6-6 and TRBJ1-1; D remains unclear. The CDR3 DNA reads TGTGCCAGCAGACACAACATGAACACTGAAGCTTTCTTT. This codes for CASRHNMNTEAFF.